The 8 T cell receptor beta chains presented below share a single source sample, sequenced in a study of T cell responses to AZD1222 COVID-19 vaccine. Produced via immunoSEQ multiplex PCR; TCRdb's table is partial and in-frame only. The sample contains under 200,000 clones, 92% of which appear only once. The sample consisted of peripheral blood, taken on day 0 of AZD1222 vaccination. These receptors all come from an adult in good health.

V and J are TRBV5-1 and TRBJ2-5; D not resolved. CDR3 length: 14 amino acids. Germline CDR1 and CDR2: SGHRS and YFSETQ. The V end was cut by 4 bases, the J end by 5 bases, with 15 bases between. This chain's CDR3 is CASSPDVSLETQYF. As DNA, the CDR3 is TGCGCCAGCAGCCCGGACGTAAGCTTGGAGACCCAGTACTTC.

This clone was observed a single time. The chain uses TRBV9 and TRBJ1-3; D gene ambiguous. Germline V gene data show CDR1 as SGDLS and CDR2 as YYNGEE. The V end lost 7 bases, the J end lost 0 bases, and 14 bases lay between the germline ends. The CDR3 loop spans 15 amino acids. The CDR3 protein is CASSRGDSSGNTIYF. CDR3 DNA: TGTGCCAGCTCCCGAGGAGATAGCTCTGGAAACACCATATATTTT.

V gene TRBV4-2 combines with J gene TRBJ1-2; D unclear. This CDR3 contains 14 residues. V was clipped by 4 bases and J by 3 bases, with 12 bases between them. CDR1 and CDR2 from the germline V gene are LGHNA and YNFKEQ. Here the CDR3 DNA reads TGTGCCAGCAGCCCCCACGGGGTGGACTATGGCTACACCTTC. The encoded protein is CASSPHGVDYGYTF.

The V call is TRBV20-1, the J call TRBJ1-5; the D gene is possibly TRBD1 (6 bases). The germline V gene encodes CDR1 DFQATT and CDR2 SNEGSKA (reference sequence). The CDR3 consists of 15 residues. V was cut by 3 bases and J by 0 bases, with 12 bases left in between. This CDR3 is CSASGWDTSNQPQHF. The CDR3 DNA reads TGCAGTGCTAGTGGGTGGGACACTAGCAATCAGCCCCAGCATTTT.

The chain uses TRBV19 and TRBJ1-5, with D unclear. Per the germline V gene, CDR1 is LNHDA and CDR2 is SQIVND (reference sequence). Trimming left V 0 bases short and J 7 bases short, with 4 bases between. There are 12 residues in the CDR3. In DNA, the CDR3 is TGTGCCAGTAGTATAGATATCCAGCCCCAGCATTTT. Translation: CASSIDIQPQHF.

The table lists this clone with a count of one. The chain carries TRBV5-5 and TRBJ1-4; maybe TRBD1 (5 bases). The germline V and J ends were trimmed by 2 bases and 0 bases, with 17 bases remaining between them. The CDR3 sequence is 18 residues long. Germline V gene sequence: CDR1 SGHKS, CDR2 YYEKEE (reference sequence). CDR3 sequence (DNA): TGTGCCAGCAGCTTTATAACAGGAAAAGGATCAACTAATGAAAAACTGTTTTTT. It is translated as CASSFITGKGSTNEKLFF. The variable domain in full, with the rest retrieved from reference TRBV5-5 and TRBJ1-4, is DAGVTQSPTHLIKTRGQQVTLRCSPISGHKSVSWYQQVLGQGPQFIFQYYEKEERGRGNFPDRFSARQFPNYSSELNVNALLLGDSALYLCASSFITGKGSTNEKLFFGSGTQLSVL.

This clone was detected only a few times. In nucleotides, the CDR3 is TGTGCCAGCAGGCTAATGGGGAGGGGATTTGTCTATGGCTACACCTTC. It yields the protein CASRLMGRGFVYGYTF. The chain recombines TRBV2 with TRBJ1-2; D possibly corresponds to TRBD1 (5 bases). Between the trimmed V and J ends, which lost 6 bases and 4 bases, there was a span of 21 bases. Germline loops: CDR1 SNHLY, CDR2 FYNNEI. The CDR3 contains 16 residues.

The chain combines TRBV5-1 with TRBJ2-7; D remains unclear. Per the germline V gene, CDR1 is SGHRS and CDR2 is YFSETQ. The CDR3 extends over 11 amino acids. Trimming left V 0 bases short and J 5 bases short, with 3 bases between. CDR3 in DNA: TGCGCCAGCAGCTTGGTTAACGAGCAGTACTTC. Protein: CASSLVNEQYF. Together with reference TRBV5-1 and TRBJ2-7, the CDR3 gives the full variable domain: KAGVTQTPRYLIKTRGQQVTLSCSPISGHRSVSWYQQTPGQGLQFLFEYFSETQRNKGNFPGRFSGRQFSNSRSEMNVSTLELGDSALYLCASSLVNEQYFGPGTRLTVT.